The sequence of this T cell receptor (beta chain) was determined in a study of blood T cell repertoires in COVID-19. The germline V and J ends were trimmed by 0 bases and 5 bases, with 6 bases remaining between them. From germline, CDR1 is SGHRS and CDR2 YFSETQ. This CDR3 is built from 12 residues. Produced via immunoSEQ multiplex PCR; TCRdb's table is partial and in-frame only. Of some 200,000 clones listed, roughly four fifths are singletons. Turning to this clone: Other DNA sequences in this specimen translate into the identical CDR3.

The chain uses TRBV5-1 and TRBJ2-7, with a tentative D call TRBD1 (5 bases). This TCR came from a man aged 35-49 years who had recovered from COVID-19. Specimen: PBMCs or T cells enriched from blood (not recorded which). The CDR3 loop is CASSLGGDEQYF. The DNA of the CDR3 is TGCGCCAGCAGCTTGGGGGGCGACGAGCAGTACTTC. Based on the CDR3 plus reference TRBV5-1 and TRBJ2-7, the full variable domain is KAGVTQTPRYLIKTRGQQVTLSCSPISGHRSVSWYQQTPGQGLQFLFEYFSETQRNKGNFPGRFSGRQFSNSRSEMNVSTLELGDSALYLCASSLGGDEQYFGPGTRLTVT.